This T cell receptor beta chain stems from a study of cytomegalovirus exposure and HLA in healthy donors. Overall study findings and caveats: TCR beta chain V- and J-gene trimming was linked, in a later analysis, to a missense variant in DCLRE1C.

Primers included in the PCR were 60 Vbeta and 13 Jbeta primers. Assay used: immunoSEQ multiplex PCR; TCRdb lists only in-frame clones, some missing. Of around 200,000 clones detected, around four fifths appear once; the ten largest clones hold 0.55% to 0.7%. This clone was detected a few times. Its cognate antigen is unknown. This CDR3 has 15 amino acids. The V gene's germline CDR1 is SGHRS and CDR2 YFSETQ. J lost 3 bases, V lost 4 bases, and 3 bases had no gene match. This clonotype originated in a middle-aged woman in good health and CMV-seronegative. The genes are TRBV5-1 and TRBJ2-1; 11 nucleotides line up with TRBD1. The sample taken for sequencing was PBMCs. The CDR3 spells CASSPGTGGYNEQFF. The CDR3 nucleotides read TGCGCCAGCAGCCCCGGGACAGGGGGCTACAATGAGCAGTTCTTC.